One sample yielded the 17 T cell receptor beta chains listed below, sequenced in a study of blood T cell repertoires in COVID-19 (TCRdb year 2020). The library was obtained by the immunoSEQ multiplex PCR assay. TCRdb re-hosts the immuneACCESS table, in-frame sequences only. Its copies lack some clones; in the studies checked, an unresolved V gene accounts for under half of them, and the cause for the rest is not known. Present in this sample are roughly 260,000 clones, more than 85% of which were seen just once. The ten most abundant clones make up 2% to 3% of the sample. Source material: peripheral blood. These receptors came from a person under 35 with COVID-19, enrolled during active disease.

This clone was detected a few times. This chain uses TRBV5-1 with TRBJ1-2; 9 nucleotides agree with TRBD1. With V trimmed by 0 bases and J by 7 bases, 13 bases remained unmatched. The CDR3 covers 17 residues. Germline CDR1 is SGHRS and CDR2 is YFSETQ. DNA for the CDR3: TGCGCCAGCAGCTTGGGATTTATCTCACAGGGGGCGTCTGGCTACACCTTC. The encoded protein is CASSLGFISQGASGYTF.

This chain connects TRBV11-2 to TRBJ2-2; 8 bases match TRBD2. Germline-derived CDR1 and CDR2 are SGHAT and FQNNGV. V gave up 3 bases and J gave up 5 bases; unmatched junction bases: 17. This CDR3 contains 19 residues. The CDR3 nucleotides are TGTGCCAGCAGCTTTCCCCGCGGCGGGAGGAGCGGGTGGACCGGGGAGCTGTTTTTT. It translates to CASSFPRGGRSGWTGELFF. The full variable domain, in which reference TRBV11-2 and TRBJ2-2 provide the parts outside the CDR3, is EAGVAQSPRYKIIEKRQSVAFWCNPISGHATLYWYQQILGQGPKLLIQFQNNGVVDDSQLPKDRFSAERLKGVDSTLKIQPAKLEDSAVYLCASSFPRGGRSGWTGELFFGEGSRLTVL.

Details on this clone: Its ends do not fully match the called genes, so a read error is possible. J is TRBJ2-1 and V is TRBV7-7; 8 nucleotides agree with TRBD2. Germline V gene sequence: CDR1 SSHAT, CDR2 FNYEAQ (reference sequence). The CDR3 extends over 16 amino acids. The CDR3 reads CASSPKTGRAYNEQFF. As DNA, the CDR3 is TGTGCTAGCAGCCCCAAAACCGGGAGGGCCTACAATGAGCAGTTCTTC.

The rearrangement uses TRBV27 and TRBJ1-2; D is perhaps TRBD1 (5 bases). Between the trimmed V and J ends, which lost 6 bases and 4 bases, there was a span of 18 bases. The germline V gene encodes CDR1 MNHEY and CDR2 SMNVEV (reference sequence). The CDR3 runs to 15 residues. The CDR3 reads CASRVGALSTYGYTF. The CDR3 coding sequence is TGTGCCAGCAGAGTTGGGGCCTTATCTACCTATGGCTACACCTTC.

The chain combines TRBV7-9 with TRBJ1-1; D uncertain. In germline, CDR1 is SEHNR, CDR2 FQNEAQ (reference sequence). CDR3 length equals 13 residues. Trimming took 1 base from V and 7 from J, leaving 10 bases between them. For the CDR3, the DNA is TGTGCCAGCAGCTTAGAGTGGGAGGATGAAGCTTTCTTT. Its protein product is CASSLEWEDEAFF.

This chain uses TRBV7-8 with TRBJ1-2, with unresolved D. Trimming took off 3 bases at V and 10 bases at J, with 15 bases between the two ends. CDR1 and CDR2 (germline): SGHVS, FQNEAQ. The CDR3 sequence is 13 residues long. The CDR3 DNA reads as TGTGCCAGCAGCTTTTCCCTTAGCGGGGACTACACCTTC. Its translation: CASSFSLSGDYTF. Complete variable domain (other parts from reference TRBV7-8 and TRBJ1-2): GAGVSQSPRYKVAKRGQDVALRCDPISGHVSLFWYQQALGQGPEFLTYFQNEAQLDKSGLPSDRFFAERPEGSVSTLKIQRTQQEDSAVYLCASSFSLSGDYTFGSGTRLTVV.

The CDR3 here is CASSLSIGTATEAFF. The CDR3 DNA is TGTGCCAGCAGTTTATCTATCGGGACAGCCACTGAAGCTTTCTTT. The rearrangement uses TRBV28 and TRBJ1-1; 7 positions agree with TRBD1. CDR3 length equals 15 residues. Germline V gene data show CDR1 as MDHEN and CDR2 as SYDVKM. Trimming took 1 base from V and 4 from J; bases not matched to a gene: 6.

The rearrangement uses TRBV11-2 and TRBJ2-5; 8 bases are shared with TRBD1. Per germline, CDR1 SGHAT and CDR2 FQNNGV. J gave up 4 bases and V 0 bases, and 1 base lay outside the gene matches. The CDR3 spans 14 residues. In DNA form, the CDR3 reads TGTGCCAGCAGCTTAGACAGGGGGCGAGAGACCCAGTACTTC. Its protein product is CASSLDRGRETQYF.

This chain connects TRBV24-1 to TRBJ2-1; 9 bases are shared with TRBD2. Per germline, CDR1 KGHDR and CDR2 SFDVKD. V lost 0 bases and J lost 6; bases outside the gene matches: 5. The CDR3 totals 16 residues. CDR3 sequence (DNA): TGTGCCACCAGTGATTTGCAGATTAGCGGGAGCAATGAGCAGTTCTTC. It translates to CATSDLQISGSNEQFF.

J is TRBJ2-3 and V is TRBV6-5, with D possibly matching TRBD2 (6 bases). Trimming removed 7 bases from V and 10 bases from J, with 21 bases in between. Looked up from germline, CDR1 is MNHEY and CDR2 is SVGAGI. The CDR3 is 14 residues long. In DNA form, the CDR3 reads TGTGCCAGCACCTGGGTGGGGGGTAAGGACGCGCAGTATTTT. The encoded protein is CASTWVGGKDAQYF.

The J gene is TRBJ1-4, the V gene TRBV4-1, with TRBD1 identical over 10 bases. The length of the CDR3 is 18 residues. Losses at the gene ends were 0 bases for V and 3 bases for J; bases not matched to a gene: 7. Germline assignment: CDR1 MGHRA and CDR2 YSYEKL. CDR3: CASSQEGTGAVANEKLFF. In DNA, the CDR3 is TGCGCCAGCAGCCAAGAGGGGACAGGGGCCGTTGCTAATGAAAAACTGTTTTTT.

This rearrangement joins TRBV7-9 to TRBJ1-2; 7 bases agree with TRBD1. The CDR3 is 13 residues long. The ends lost 5 bases at V and 7 bases at J; junction bases unmatched: 7. The germline V gene has CDR1 SEHNR and CDR2 FQNEAQ (reference sequence). This CDR3 is CASSPQGEGGYTF. Written as DNA, the CDR3 is TGTGCCAGCAGCCCCCAGGGGGAAGGTGGCTACACCTTC.

V usage is TRBV5-1 and J usage is TRBJ2-7; D not resolved. Germline loops: CDR1 SGHRS, CDR2 YFSETQ. Between the trimmed V and J ends, which lost 1 base and 0 bases, there was a span of 8 bases. The CDR3 covers 14 residues. The CDR3 is CASSLLVNSYEQYF. In nucleotides, the CDR3 is TGCGCCAGCAGCTTGCTCGTTAACTCCTACGAGCAGTACTTC.

CDR3 sequence: CASRGQGAHYGYTF. For the CDR3, the DNA is TGTGCCAGCAGAGGACAGGGGGCCCACTATGGCTACACCTTC. The V call is TRBV27, the J call TRBJ1-2; 11 nucleotides agree with TRBD1. From germline, CDR1 is MNHEY and CDR2 SMNVEV (reference sequence). After removal of 6 bases from V and 3 bases from J, the junction contained 3 bases not matched to a gene. The CDR3 is 14 amino acids.

With respect to this clone: The same CDR3 arises from other DNA sequences in this sample as well. The rearrangement uses TRBV9 and TRBJ2-2; the D gene is possibly TRBD2 (6 bases). Germline CDR1 SGDLS, CDR2 YYNGEE. The CDR3 extends over 15 amino acids. The V gene lost 2 bases and the J gene lost 1 base, with 9 bases spanning the gap. CDR3 loop: CASSVGGGNTGELFF. The CDR3, as DNA: TGTGCCAGCAGCGTCGGGGGAGGGAACACCGGGGAGCTGTTTTTT.

The rearrangement joins TRBV5-6 to TRBJ2-5, with 8 bases fitting TRBD2. Germline trimming cut 2 bases from V and 7 bases from J; bases unmatched to any gene: 4. The germline CDR1 and CDR2 sequences are SGHDT and YYEEEE. This CDR3 spans 13 amino acids. For the CDR3, the DNA is TGTGCCAGCAGCTTTGGACTAGCTGGGACCCAGTACTTC. Residues: CASSFGLAGTQYF.

The rearrangement links TRBV11-2 to TRBJ1-1; the match to TRBD1 covers 12 bases. V dropped 5 bases and J dropped 0; count of bases not matched to a gene: 13. Germline V gene data show CDR1 as SGHAT and CDR2 as FQNNGV. The CDR3 is 19 residues long. The CDR3 DNA reads TGTGCCAGCAGCCTACCCAGGGGCGGGACAGGGGGCTTGAACACTGAAGCTTTCTTT. It codes for CASSLPRGGTGGLNTEAFF.